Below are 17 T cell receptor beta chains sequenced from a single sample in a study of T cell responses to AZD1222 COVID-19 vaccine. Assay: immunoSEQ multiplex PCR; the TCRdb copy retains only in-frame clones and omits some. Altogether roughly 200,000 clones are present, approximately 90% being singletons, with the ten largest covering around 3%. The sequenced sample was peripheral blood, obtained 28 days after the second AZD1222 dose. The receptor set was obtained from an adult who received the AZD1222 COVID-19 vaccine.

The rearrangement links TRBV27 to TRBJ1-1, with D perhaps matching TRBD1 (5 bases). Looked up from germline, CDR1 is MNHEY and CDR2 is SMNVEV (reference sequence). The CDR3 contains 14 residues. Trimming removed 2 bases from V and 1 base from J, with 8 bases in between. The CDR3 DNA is TGTGCCAGCAGTTTACTGGGGGAGAACACTGAAGCTTTCTTT. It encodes CASSLLGENTEAFF.

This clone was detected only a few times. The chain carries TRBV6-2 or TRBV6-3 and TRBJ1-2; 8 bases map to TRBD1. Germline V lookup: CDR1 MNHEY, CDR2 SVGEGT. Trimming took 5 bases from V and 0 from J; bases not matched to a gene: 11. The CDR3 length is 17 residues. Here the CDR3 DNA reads TGTGCCAGCAGTAGGTCCGGGACAGGAACAGCTAACTATGGCTACACCTTC. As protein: CASSRSGTGTANYGYTF.

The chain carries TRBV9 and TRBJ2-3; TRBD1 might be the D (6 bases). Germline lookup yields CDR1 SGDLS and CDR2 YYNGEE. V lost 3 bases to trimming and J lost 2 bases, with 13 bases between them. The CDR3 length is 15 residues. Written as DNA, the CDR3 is TGTGCCAGCAGCGCCCTGGGGGCGTACACAGATACGCAGTATTTT. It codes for CASSALGAYTDTQYF.

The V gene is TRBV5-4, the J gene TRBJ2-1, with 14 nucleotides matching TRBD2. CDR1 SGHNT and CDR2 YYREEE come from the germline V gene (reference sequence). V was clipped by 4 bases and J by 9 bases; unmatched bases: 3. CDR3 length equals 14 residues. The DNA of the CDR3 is TGTGCCAGCAGCCCGGGACTAGCGGGAGTTGAGCAGTTCTTC. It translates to CASSPGLAGVEQFF.

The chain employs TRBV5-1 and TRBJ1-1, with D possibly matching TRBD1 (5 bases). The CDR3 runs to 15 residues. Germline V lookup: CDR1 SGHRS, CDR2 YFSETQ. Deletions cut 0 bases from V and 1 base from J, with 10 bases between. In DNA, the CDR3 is TGCGCCAGCAGCTTGGCCTTGGGGACGAACACTGAAGCTTTCTTT. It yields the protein CASSLALGTNTEAFF.

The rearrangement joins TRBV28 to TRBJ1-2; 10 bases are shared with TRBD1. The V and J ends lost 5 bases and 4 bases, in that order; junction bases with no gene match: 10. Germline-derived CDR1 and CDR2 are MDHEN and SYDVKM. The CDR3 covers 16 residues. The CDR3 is CASSQGQGNRGYGYTF. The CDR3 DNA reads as TGTGCCAGCAGTCAGGGACAGGGGAACCGGGGCTATGGCTACACCTTC.

This CDR3 is CASSQDRTGIYEQYF. CDR3 sequence (DNA): TGCGCCAGCAGCCAAGACAGGACAGGGATTTACGAGCAGTACTTC. This sequence joins TRBV4-3 and TRBJ2-7, with TRBD1 matching over 8 bases. The CDR3 runs 15 residues. V lost 0 bases to trimming and J lost 4 bases; unmatched junction nucleotides: 5. Germline V gene lookup returns CDR1 LGHNA and CDR2 YSLEER.

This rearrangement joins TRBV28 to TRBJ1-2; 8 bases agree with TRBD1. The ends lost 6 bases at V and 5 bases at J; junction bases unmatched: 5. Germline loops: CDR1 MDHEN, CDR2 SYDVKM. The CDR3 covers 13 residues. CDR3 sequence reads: CASRGDRTYGYTF. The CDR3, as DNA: TGTGCCAGCAGAGGGGACAGGACATATGGCTACACCTTC.

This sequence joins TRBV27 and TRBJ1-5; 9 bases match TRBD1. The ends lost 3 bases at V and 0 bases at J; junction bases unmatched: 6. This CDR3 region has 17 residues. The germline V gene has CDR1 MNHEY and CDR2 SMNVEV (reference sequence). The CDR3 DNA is TGTGCCAGCAGTTTGGGGACAGGGTCCTATAGCAATCAGCCCCAGCATTTT. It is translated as CASSLGTGSYSNQPQHF.

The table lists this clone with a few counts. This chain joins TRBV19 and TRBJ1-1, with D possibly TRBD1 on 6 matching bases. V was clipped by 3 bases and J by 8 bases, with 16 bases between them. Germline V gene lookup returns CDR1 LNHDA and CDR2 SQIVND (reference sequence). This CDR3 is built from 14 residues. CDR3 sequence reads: CASSIKGTQGEAFF. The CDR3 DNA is TGTGCCAGTAGTATCAAGGGGACACAGGGAGAAGCTTTCTTT. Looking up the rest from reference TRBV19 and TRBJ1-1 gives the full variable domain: DGGITQSPKYLFRKEGQNVTLSCEQNLNHDAMYWYRQDPGQGLRLIYYSQIVNDFQKGDIAEGYSVSREKKESFPLTVTSAQKNPTAFYLCASSIKGTQGEAFFGQGTRLTVV.

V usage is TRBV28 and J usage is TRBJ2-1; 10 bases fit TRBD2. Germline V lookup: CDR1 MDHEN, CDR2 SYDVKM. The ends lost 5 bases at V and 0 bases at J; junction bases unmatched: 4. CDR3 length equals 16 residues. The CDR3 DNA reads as TGTGCCAGCAGTCCACTAGCGGGGTACTCCTACAATGAGCAGTTCTTC. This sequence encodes CASSPLAGYSYNEQFF.

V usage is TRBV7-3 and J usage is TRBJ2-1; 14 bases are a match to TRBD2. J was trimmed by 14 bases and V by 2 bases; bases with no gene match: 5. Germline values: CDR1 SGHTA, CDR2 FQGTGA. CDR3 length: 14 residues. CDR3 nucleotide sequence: TGTGCCAGCAGCTTAGAGGGACTAGCGGGAGAAAAGTTCTTC. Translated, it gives CASSLEGLAGEKFF.

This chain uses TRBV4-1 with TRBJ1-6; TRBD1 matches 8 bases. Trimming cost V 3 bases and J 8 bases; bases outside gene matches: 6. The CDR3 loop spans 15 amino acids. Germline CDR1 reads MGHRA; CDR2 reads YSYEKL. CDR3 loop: CASSQAGTGDSPLHF. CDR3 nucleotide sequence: TGCGCCAGCAGCCAGGCCGGGACAGGAGATTCACCCCTCCACTTT.

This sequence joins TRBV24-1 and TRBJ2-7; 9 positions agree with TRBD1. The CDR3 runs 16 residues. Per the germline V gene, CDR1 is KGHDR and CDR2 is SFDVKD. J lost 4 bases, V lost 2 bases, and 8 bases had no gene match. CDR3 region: CATSDSKDRGGYEQYF. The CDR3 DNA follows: TGTGCCACCAGTGATTCCAAGGACAGGGGAGGTTACGAGCAGTACTTC.

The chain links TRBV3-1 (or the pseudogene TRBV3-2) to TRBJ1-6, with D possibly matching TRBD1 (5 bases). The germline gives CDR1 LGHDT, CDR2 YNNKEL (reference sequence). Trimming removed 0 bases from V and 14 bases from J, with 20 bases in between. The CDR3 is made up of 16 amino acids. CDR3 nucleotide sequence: TGTGCCAGCAGCCAAGATCCCGCCGATTTGGGGCGATCCCTCCACTTT. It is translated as CASSQDPADLGRSLHF.

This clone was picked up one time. In DNA form, the CDR3 reads TGTGCCAGCAGTTCCTCCTTCTCGACAGGGGGCGTTAGAGAGACCCAGTACTTC. Protein sequence: CASSSSFSTGGVRETQYF. The rearrangement links TRBV27 to TRBJ2-5, with 10 bases that match TRBD1. The CDR3 runs to 18 residues. Germline V gene data show CDR1 as MNHEY and CDR2 as SMNVEV (reference sequence). V trimming: 4 bases; J trimming: 4 bases; junction bases outside the gene matches: 15.

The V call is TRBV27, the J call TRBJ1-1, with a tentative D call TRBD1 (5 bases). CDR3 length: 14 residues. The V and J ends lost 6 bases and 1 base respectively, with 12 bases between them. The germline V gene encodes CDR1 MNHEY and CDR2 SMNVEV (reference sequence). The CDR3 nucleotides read TGTGCCAGCAGCCGCTACGGGGCGAACACTGAAGCTTTCTTT. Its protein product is CASSRYGANTEAFF.